These 9 T cell receptor beta chains were sequenced from one sample in a study of metastatic and nonmetastatic thyroid tumors. Each patient came to thyroid surgery without any prior treatment (of any kind). TCRdb re-called the PCR reads through MiXCR. The table has tens of thousands of clones, approximately 19% seen once. Material: blood. The origin of the receptors is a female donor with papillary thyroid cancer or a benign thyroid nodule (not recorded which). Some clones in this sample may be carry-over from other donors' samples.

This clone was seen ten or more times. The junction and the germline gene differ at one end; a read error may be behind it. The gene calls are TRBV29-1 and TRBJ2-1, with TRBD1 as a possible D gene (6 bases). CDR1 is SQVTM, CDR2 ANQGSEA, per germline. The CDR3 totals 14 residues. CDR3 sequence (DNA): TGCAGCGCTGAACAGGGTTGGGGGAAAAATGAGCAGTTCTTC. It specifies CSAEQGWGKNEQFF.

This clone came up a few times. The chain joins TRBV6-1 to TRBJ1-5, with D unclear. The CDR3 contains 14 residues. Germline V gives CDR1 MNHNS, CDR2 SASEGT. The V gene lost 2 bases and the J gene lost 4 bases, with 9 bases spanning the gap. Here the CDR3 reads CASSEKSANQPQHF. The CDR3 coding sequence is TGTGCCAGCAGTGAAAAATCGGCAAATCAGCCCCAGCATTTT.

This clone was counted at least ten times. The V and J genes are TRBV5-1 and TRBJ1-2; 8 nucleotides line up with TRBD1. Germline values: CDR1 SGHRS, CDR2 YFSETQ. Germline trimming cut 4 bases from V and 5 bases from J; bases unmatched to any gene: 4. The CDR3 covers 13 residues. CDR3 DNA sequence: TGCGCCAGCAGCACGGACAGGGCGTATGGCTACACCTTC. Protein product: CASSTDRAYGYTF.

This clone has at least ten counts. V usage is TRBV30 and J usage is TRBJ2-5; possible D gene TRBD1, 5 bases. CDR3 length: 13 residues. The V end was cut by 1 base, the J end by 1 base, with 7 bases between. Germline lookup yields CDR1 GTSNPN and CDR2 SVGIG (reference sequence). The CDR3 region has the DNA TGTGCCTGGAGTGCTGGGGCCCAAGAGACCCAGTACTTC. As protein: CAWSAGAQETQYF.

This sequence joins TRBV9 and TRBJ2-7; D is unresolved. The CDR3 has 12 amino acids. The germline V gene has CDR1 SGDLS and CDR2 YYNGEE. V lost 4 bases and J 6 bases, leaving 11 bases between the germline ends. CDR3 protein: CASSPHRGEQYF. Here the CDR3 DNA reads TGTGCCAGCAGCCCACACCGAGGCGAGCAGTACTTC.

This clone came up a few times. The rearrangement links TRBV6-2 or TRBV6-3 to TRBJ1-5; D remains ambiguous. This CDR3 region has 13 residues. Germline V gene lookup returns CDR1 MNHEY and CDR2 SVGEGT. V lost 7 bases and J lost 3, with 10 bases in between. The CDR3 DNA follows: TGTGCCAGCAAAGAGGCGACCAATCAGCCCCAGCATTTT. Translation: CASKEATNQPQHF.

The chain couples TRBV4-3 to TRBJ1-5, with a possible D match to TRBD1 (6 bases). Germline V lookup: CDR1 LGHNA, CDR2 YSLEER. The ends were cut back, 3 bases at V and 1 base at J, with 13 bases in the middle. The CDR3 spans 16 residues. The CDR3 coding sequence is TGCGCCAGCAGCCAGGGCACAGGGCTCAGCAATCAGCCCCAGCATTTT. Translated: CASSQGTGLSNQPQHF.

Concerning this clone: One end of the junction varies from germline; a read error may be responsible. The chain links TRBV5-6 to TRBJ2-7; TRBD2 agrees at 7 bases. The CDR3 length is 16 residues. The germline V gene has CDR1 SGHDT and CDR2 YYEEEE. CDR3 protein: CAISLTASGAYYEQYF. CDR3 DNA sequence: TGTGCCATCAGCCTGACCGCCAGCGGGGCATATTACGAGCAGTACTTC.

Notes on this clone: Here the CDR3 omits its conserved ending phenylalanine or tryptophan, so a read error is the likely source. The rearrangement uses TRBV5-4 and TRBJ2-2; perhaps TRBD1 as D (5 bases). The CDR3 sequence is 15 residues long. With 4 bases removed from V and 4 bases from J, the gap between germline ends came to 14 bases. Germline V gene sequence: CDR1 SGHNT, CDR2 YYREEE (reference sequence). CDR3 bases: TGTGCCAGCAGCCATCCGACAGCCCTCACCGGGGAGCTGTTTTCT. Its protein product is CASSHPTALTGELFS.